These 26 T cell receptor beta chains were all obtained from the same sample, sequenced in a study of shared clonotypes between healthy human individuals. This table comes from immunoSEQ multiplex PCR, and its TCRdb copy is limited to in-frame clones, with some not included. The repertoire holds about 710,000 clones, with over 55% as singletons. The sequenced sample was memory CD4+ T cells sorted from blood. Indicated subset: CD45RA-negative fraction. The origin of the receptors is a woman in her thirties in good health.

In the case of this clone: Within the sample, other DNA sequences also encode this same CDR3. This chain links TRBV9 with TRBJ2-7, with 7 bases fitting TRBD2. Losses at the gene ends were 0 bases for V and 5 bases for J; bases not matched to a gene: 5. Per the germline V gene, CDR1 is SGDLS and CDR2 is YYNGEE. This CDR3 is built from 14 residues. The CDR3 protein is CASSVGGGSDEQYF. The CDR3 coding sequence is TGTGCCAGCAGCGTAGGAGGCGGGAGTGACGAGCAGTACTTC.

The chain links TRBV7-8 to TRBJ2-1, with 13 bases fitting TRBD2. V gave up 6 bases and J gave up 7 bases; unmatched junction bases: 3. The CDR3 consists of 14 residues. Germline-derived CDR1 and CDR2 are SGHVS and FQNEAQ. CDR3 sequence reads: CASRGLAGKNEQFF. The DNA for the CDR3 is TGTGCCAGCAGGGGACTAGCGGGAAAAAATGAGCAGTTCTTC.

The rearrangement joins TRBV27 to TRBJ1-4; TRBD1 is a possible D gene (6 bases). Germline V CDR1 and CDR2: MNHEY, SMNVEV (reference sequence). V dropped 8 bases and J dropped 7 bases, with 17 bases sitting between them. CDR3 length: 14 residues. The CDR3 bases are TGTGCCAGCTCCCAACAGGGCTACAGTGAAAAACTGTTTTTT. It translates to CASSQQGYSEKLFF. Drawing the rest from reference TRBV27 and TRBJ1-4, the complete variable domain is EAQVTQNPRYLITVTGKKLTVTCSQNMNHEYMSWYRQDPGLGLRQIYYSMNVEVTDKGDVPEGYKVSRKEKRNFPLILESPSPNQTSLYFCASSQQGYSEKLFFGSGTQLSVL.

The chain is built from TRBV25-1 and TRBJ1-2; 7 bases agree with TRBD1. The CDR3 sequence is 14 residues long. CDR1 and CDR2 (germline): MGHDK, SYGVNS. V lost 7 bases, J lost 2 bases, and 7 bases stayed unmatched. The CDR3 sequence: CASTSRGENYGYTF. In DNA, the CDR3 is TGTGCCAGCACCTCCAGGGGGGAAAACTATGGCTACACCTTC.

The chain has TRBV5-1 and TRBJ1-4, with a weak D call TRBD1 (5 bases). Per germline, CDR1 SGHRS and CDR2 YFSETQ. Deletions cut 7 bases from V and 6 bases from J, with 16 bases between. This CDR3 is built from 14 residues. This chain's CDR3 is CASGTGNSYEKLFF. CDR3 DNA sequence: TGCGCCAGCGGAACAGGCAACTCCTATGAAAAACTGTTTTTT.

This clone has just one count. The chain carries TRBV6-1 and TRBJ2-7; D remains unclear. V lost 7 bases to trimming and J lost 3 bases, with 7 bases between them. CDR1 is MNHNS, CDR2 SASEGT, per germline. The CDR3 consists of 11 residues. CDR3 protein: CASTVSYEQYF. Written as DNA, the CDR3 is TGTGCCAGCACTGTCAGCTACGAGCAGTACTTC.

This clone was seen a handful of times. The chain uses TRBV11-2 and TRBJ2-5, with D possibly TRBD2 on 6 matching bases. Germline CDR1 reads SGHAT; CDR2 reads FQNNGV. Trimming removed 3 bases from V and 5 bases from J, with 13 bases in between. CDR3 length equals 14 residues. CDR3 DNA: TGTGCCAGCAGCTTTCGGGGGAGAGGGGAGACCCAGTACTTC. Amino acid sequence: CASSFRGRGETQYF.

V gene TRBV19 combines with J gene TRBJ2-2; 10 nucleotides line up with TRBD2. CDR3 size: 14 residues. CDR1 and CDR2 from the germline V gene are LNHDA and SQIVND (reference sequence). V dropped 8 bases and J dropped 6; count of bases not matched to a gene: 6. The CDR3 loop is CASRGLARAGELFF. The CDR3, as DNA: TGTGCCAGTCGGGGACTAGCGAGGGCCGGGGAGCTGTTTTTT.

A note on this clone: At the DNA level, this CDR3 is encoded by other sequences in the same sample as well. The V gene is TRBV5-1, the J gene TRBJ2-3; TRBD2 aligns across 13 bases. J was trimmed by 7 bases and V by 4 bases; bases with no gene match: 3. There are 14 residues in the CDR3. Germline V gene data show CDR1 as SGHRS and CDR2 as YFSETQ. The CDR3 nucleotides read TGCGCCAGCAGCCCTGGGACTAGCGGGAATACGCAGTATTTT. This sequence encodes CASSPGTSGNTQYF.

This clone was found many times. V is TRBV28 and J is TRBJ1-3; D might be TRBD1 (5 bases). This CDR3 region has 16 residues. Looked up from germline, CDR1 is MDHEN and CDR2 is SYDVKM. V was cut by 6 bases and J by 0 bases, with 15 bases left in between. Here the CDR3 DNA reads TGTGCCAGCAGACTGGGGGGAGTCCTCTCTGGAAACACCATATATTTT. Its protein is CASRLGGVLSGNTIYF.

V is TRBV29-1 and J is TRBJ1-4; D possibly corresponds to TRBD1 (6 bases). Germline V gene sequence: CDR1 SQVTM, CDR2 ANQGSEA. The CDR3 is 13 amino acids. Trimming cost V 6 bases and J 8 bases, with 16 bases left between them. The CDR3 coding sequence is TGCAGCGTCGAGCTACAGGGTGGCGAAAAACTGTTTTTT. As protein: CSVELQGGEKLFF.

The V call is TRBV27, the J call TRBJ1-4, with 7 bases matching TRBD1. The CDR3 is made up of 15 amino acids. Trimming cost V 6 bases and J 3 bases; bases outside gene matches: 7. Germline V CDR1 and CDR2: MNHEY, SMNVEV (reference sequence). CDR3 nucleotides: TGTGCCAGCAGCCTACAGGGGCATGCTAATGAAAAACTGTTTTTT. Its protein product is CASSLQGHANEKLFF.

J is TRBJ2-3 and V is TRBV25-1; 7 nucleotides match TRBD2. The CDR3 length is 17 residues. Germline V gives CDR1 MGHDK, CDR2 SYGVNS. V dropped 1 base and J dropped 1; count of bases not matched to a gene: 8. Here the CDR3 reads CASSEWSLSGGTDTQYF. CDR3 bases: TGTGCCAGCAGTGAATGGTCCCTAAGCGGGGGCACAGATACGCAGTATTTT. Supplemented by reference TRBV25-1 and TRBJ2-3, the full variable domain reads EADIYQTPRYLVIGTGKKITLECSQTMGHDKMYWYQQDPGMELHLIHYSYGVNSTEKGDLSSESTVSRIRTEHFPLTLESARPSHTSQYLCASSEWSLSGGTDTQYFGPGTRLTVL.

V and J are TRBV7-8 and TRBJ2-5, with 13 positions matching TRBD2. Germline V lookup: CDR1 SGHVS, CDR2 FQNEAQ. After removal of 4 bases from V and 2 bases from J, the junction contained 1 base not matched to a gene. The CDR3 sequence is 15 residues long. This chain's CDR3 is CASSSGLAGQETQYF. The CDR3 DNA is TGTGCCAGCAGCTCGGGACTAGCGGGGCAAGAGACCCAGTACTTC.

The table lists this clone with many counts. CDR3 DNA: TGCGCCAGCAGCCACGGGACGGACACCGGGGAGCTGTTTTTT. Amino acid sequence: CASSHGTDTGELFF. This chain links TRBV5-1 with TRBJ2-2, with D perhaps matching TRBD1 or TRBD2 (5 bases each). Trimming shortened V by 4 bases and J by 3 bases, and 10 bases separated the two germline ends. This CDR3 spans 14 amino acids. Germline assignment: CDR1 SGHRS and CDR2 YFSETQ.

This chain connects TRBV2 to TRBJ2-1, with D possibly TRBD2 on 7 matching bases. The CDR3 is 15 residues long. Germline lookup yields CDR1 SNHLY and CDR2 FYNNEI. V gave up 6 bases and J gave up 7 bases, with 19 bases separating them. Here the CDR3 reads CASRRGPEEVNEQFF. DNA of the CDR3: TGTGCCAGCAGGCGGGGGCCAGAGGAAGTGAATGAGCAGTTCTTC.

J is TRBJ1-1 and V is TRBV6-5; a weak D match, TRBD1 (5 bases). The CDR3 is 12 residues long. Germline values: CDR1 MNHEY, CDR2 SVGAGI. Trimming left V 5 bases short and J 7 bases short, with 11 bases between. CDR3 region: CASSHGQYEAFF. The CDR3 bases are TGTGCCAGCAGTCACGGACAATATGAAGCTTTCTTT.

The chain is built from TRBV28 and TRBJ2-7, with 8 bases that match TRBD2. Germline CDR1 is MDHEN and CDR2 is SYDVKM. With V trimmed by 5 bases and J by 3 bases, 12 bases remained unmatched. CDR3 length: 16 amino acids. CDR3 DNA: TGTGCCAGCAGTCGATCCCATAGCGGGGCTCACTACGAGCAGTACTTC. Protein product: CASSRSHSGAHYEQYF.

As for this clone: Additional DNA sequences in this sample encode the identical CDR3. DNA for the CDR3: TGTGCCAGCAGCGCAGGAGTCTGGGGTAATGAAAAACTGTTTTTT. Translated, it gives CASSAGVWGNEKLFF. The chain carries TRBV5-5 and TRBJ1-4; D is uncertain. The CDR3 contains 15 residues. The germline CDR1 and CDR2 sequences are SGHKS and YYEKEE (reference sequence). V was clipped by 4 bases and J by 4 bases, with 14 bases between them.

The V gene is TRBV5-8, the J gene TRBJ2-7; 7 bases agree with TRBD1. Germline V gene lookup returns CDR1 SGHTS and CDR2 YDEGEE. The V segment lost 1 base and the J segment 5 bases; nucleotides outside the gene matches: 9. CDR3 length: 15 amino acids. Written as DNA, the CDR3 is TGTGCCAGCAGCTTGACTGGACAGGCCCACAACGAGCAGTACTTC. This encodes CASSLTGQAHNEQYF. Together with reference TRBV5-8 and TRBJ2-7, the CDR3 gives the full variable domain: EAGVTQSPTHLIKTRGQQATLRCSPISGHTSVYWYQQALGLGLQFLLWYDEGEERNRGNFPPRFSGRQFPNYSSELNVNALELEDSALYLCASSLTGQAHNEQYFGPGTRLTVT.

CDR3 nucleotides: TGTGCCAGCAGCTGGGCCAAGGCCGATGAGCAGTTCTTC. Its translation is CASSWAKADEQFF. The V and J genes are TRBV11-1 and TRBJ2-1; D is undetermined. This CDR3 is built from 13 residues. Germline-derived CDR1 and CDR2 are SGHAT and FQDESV (reference sequence). The V gene lost 4 bases and the J gene lost 8 bases, with 12 bases spanning the gap.

The genes are TRBV5-1 and TRBJ2-7; D could derive from TRBD1 or TRBD2 (5 bases each). The germline V gene encodes CDR1 SGHRS and CDR2 YFSETQ. The CDR3 is 13 residues long. The ends were cut back, 4 bases at V and 3 bases at J, with 11 bases in the middle. The CDR3 protein is CASSRDPGYEQYF. The CDR3 nucleotides are TGCGCCAGCAGCCGGGACCCCGGCTACGAGCAGTACTTC.

V gene TRBV11-2 combines with J gene TRBJ1-3; D not resolved. Germline-derived CDR1 and CDR2 are SGHAT and FQNNGV. CDR3 length: 16 residues. The V and J ends lost 0 bases and 5 bases respectively, with 14 bases between them. This CDR3 is CASSLDLGRGRNTIYF. In DNA form, the CDR3 reads TGTGCCAGCAGCTTAGATCTAGGGCGGGGAAGAAACACCATATATTTT.

V usage is TRBV5-8 and J usage is TRBJ1-5; 7 positions agree with TRBD1. The CDR3 totals 14 residues. J gave up 2 bases and V 5 bases, and 4 bases lay outside the gene matches. The V gene's germline CDR1 is SGHTS and CDR2 YDEGEE. The CDR3 here is CASRPTGGNQPQHF. The CDR3 bases are TGTGCCAGCAGACCTACAGGGGGCAATCAGCCCCAGCATTTT. The full variable domain, completed using reference TRBV5-8 and TRBJ1-5, is EAGVTQSPTHLIKTRGQQATLRCSPISGHTSVYWYQQALGLGLQFLLWYDEGEERNRGNFPPRFSGRQFPNYSSELNVNALELEDSALYLCASRPTGGNQPQHFGDGTRLSIL.

Points on this clone: One end of the junction varies from germline; a read error may be responsible. CDR3 amino acids: CVSSYLTGRPYGYTF. DNA for the CDR3: TGTGTCAGCAGTTACTTAACAGGGAGGCCCTATGGCTACACCTTC. The chain employs TRBV6-5 and TRBJ1-2; D is possibly TRBD1 (6 bases). Germline V CDR1 and CDR2: MNHEY, SVGAGI. The CDR3 contains 15 residues.

The chain is built from TRBV6-6 and TRBJ2-7; 7 bases are shared with TRBD2. Germline values: CDR1 MNHNY, CDR2 SVGAGI (reference sequence). Trimming cost V 0 bases and J 4 bases; bases outside gene matches: 6. This CDR3 region has 15 residues. CDR3 protein: CASSYSGLAEYEQYF. The CDR3 DNA reads as TGTGCCAGCAGTTACTCGGGGCTAGCGGAGTACGAGCAGTACTTC.